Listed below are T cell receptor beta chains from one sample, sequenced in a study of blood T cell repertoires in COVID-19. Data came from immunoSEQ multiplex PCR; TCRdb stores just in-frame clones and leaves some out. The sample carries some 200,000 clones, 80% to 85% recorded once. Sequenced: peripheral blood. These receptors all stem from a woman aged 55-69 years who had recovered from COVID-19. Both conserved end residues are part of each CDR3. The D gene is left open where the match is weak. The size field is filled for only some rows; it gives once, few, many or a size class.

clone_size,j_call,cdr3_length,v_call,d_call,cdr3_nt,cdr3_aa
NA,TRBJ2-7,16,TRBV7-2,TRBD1,TGTGCCAGCAGCACGGGGACCGGGACAGGGGTCTACGAGCAGTACTTC,CASSTGTGTGVYEQYF
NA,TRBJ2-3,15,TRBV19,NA,TGTGCCACCTCTCGAGGGATAATAGGGACAGATACGCAGTATTTT,CATSRGIIGTDTQYF
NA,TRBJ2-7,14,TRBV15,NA,TGTGCCACCAGCTCGACCCGGACAGCCCCCGAGCAGTACTTC,CATSSTRTAPEQYF
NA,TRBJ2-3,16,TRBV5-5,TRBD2,TGTGCCAGCAGCTTGGCGGCTAGCGGTAGCACAGATACGCAGTATTTT,CASSLAASGSTDTQYF
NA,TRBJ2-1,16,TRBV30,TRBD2,TGTGCCTGGAGCGCCTCGGGACTAGCGGGGGTAGCTGAGCAGTTCTTC,CAWSASGLAGVAEQFF
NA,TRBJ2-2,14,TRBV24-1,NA,TGTGCCACAGAACAACGAATATTGGTCGGGGAGCTGTTTTTT,CATEQRILVGELFF
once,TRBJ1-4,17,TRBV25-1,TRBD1,TGTGCCAGCAGTTTCCAGGGGGTATATGCAACTAATGAAAAACTGTTTTTT,CASSFQGVYATNEKLFF
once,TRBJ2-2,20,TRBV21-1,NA,TGTGCCAGCAGGCATACCAGGGGGCCGACAGGGGAGGTGTGCACCGGGGAGCTGTTTTTT,CASRHTRGPTGEVCTGELFF
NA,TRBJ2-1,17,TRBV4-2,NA,TGTGCCAGCAGCCAGCGCCGGGAGTCCCAAACCGTCAATGAGCAGTTCTTC,CASSQRRESQTVNEQFF
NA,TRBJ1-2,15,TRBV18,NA,TGTGCCAGCTCACCCCAACGGGGAGCTAACTATGGCTACACCTTC,CASSPQRGANYGYTF
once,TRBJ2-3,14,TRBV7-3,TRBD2,TGTGCCAGCAGCCCGACTAGCGGGGTATATACGCAGTATTTT,CASSPTSGVYTQYF
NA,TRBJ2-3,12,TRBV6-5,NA,TGTGCCAGCATCCCAGGGGCAGATACGCAGTATTTT,CASIPGADTQYF
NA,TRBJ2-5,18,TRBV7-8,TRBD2,TGTGCCAGCATCATAGTCCCTAGCGGGGAGAACTTACAAGAGACCCAGTACTTC,CASIIVPSGENLQETQYF
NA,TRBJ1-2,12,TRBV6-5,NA,TGTGCCAGCAGTTTTAGGGGCTGGGGCTACACCTTC,CASSFRGWGYTF
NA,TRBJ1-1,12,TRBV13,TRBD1,TGTGCCAGCATCAGACAGGGGGATGAAGCTTTCTTT,CASIRQGDEAFF
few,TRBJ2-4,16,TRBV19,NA,TGTGCCAGTAGTATAGTTGGGGGGGCGACCAAAAACATTCAGTACTTC,CASSIVGGATKNIQYF
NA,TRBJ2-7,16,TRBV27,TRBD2,TGTGCCAGCAGTTACCTTAGCGGGGGGCCTAGCCACGAGCAGTACTTC,CASSYLSGGPSHEQYF
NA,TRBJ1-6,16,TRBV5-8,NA,TGTGCCAGCAGCTCGGGCGGGGGGAGGCCGAATTCACCCCTCCACTTT,CASSSGGGRPNSPLHF
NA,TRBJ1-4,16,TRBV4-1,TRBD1,TGCGCCAGCAGCCAAGAGGGACAGGGGGTGAAGGAAAAACTGTTTTTT,CASSQEGQGVKEKLFF
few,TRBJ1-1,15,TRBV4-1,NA,TGCGCCAGCAGCCGGCCCTCGAGAGGGAACACTGAAGCTTTCTTT,CASSRPSRGNTEAFF
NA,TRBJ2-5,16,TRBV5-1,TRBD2,TGCGCCAGCAGCCCCGGGACTAGCGGGGGGCAGGAGACCCAGTACTTC,CASSPGTSGGQETQYF
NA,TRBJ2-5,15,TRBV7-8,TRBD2,TGTGCCAGCAACTCGGGACTAGCGGGTATTCAGACCCAGTACTTC,CASNSGLAGIQTQYF
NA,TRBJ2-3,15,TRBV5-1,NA,TGCGCCAGCAGTAGTCGTCCGGGGGGCGTAGATACGCAGTATTTT,CASSSRPGGVDTQYF
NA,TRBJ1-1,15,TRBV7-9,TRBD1,TGTGCCAGCAGCCGCAACAGGGGAATGAACACTGAAGCTTTCTTT,CASSRNRGMNTEAFF
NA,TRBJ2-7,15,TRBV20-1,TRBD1,TGCAGTGCTAGTAACAAGGGACAGAGCTCCTACGAGCAGTACTTC,CSASNKGQSSYEQYF
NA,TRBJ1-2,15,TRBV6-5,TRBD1,TGTGCCAGCAGTTACGCGGGACAGGGGTCTTATGGCTACACCTTC,CASSYAGQGSYGYTF
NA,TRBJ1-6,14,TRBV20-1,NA,TGCAGTGCTAGTCTTCCCCCCTATAATTCACCCCTCCACTTT,CSASLPPYNSPLHF